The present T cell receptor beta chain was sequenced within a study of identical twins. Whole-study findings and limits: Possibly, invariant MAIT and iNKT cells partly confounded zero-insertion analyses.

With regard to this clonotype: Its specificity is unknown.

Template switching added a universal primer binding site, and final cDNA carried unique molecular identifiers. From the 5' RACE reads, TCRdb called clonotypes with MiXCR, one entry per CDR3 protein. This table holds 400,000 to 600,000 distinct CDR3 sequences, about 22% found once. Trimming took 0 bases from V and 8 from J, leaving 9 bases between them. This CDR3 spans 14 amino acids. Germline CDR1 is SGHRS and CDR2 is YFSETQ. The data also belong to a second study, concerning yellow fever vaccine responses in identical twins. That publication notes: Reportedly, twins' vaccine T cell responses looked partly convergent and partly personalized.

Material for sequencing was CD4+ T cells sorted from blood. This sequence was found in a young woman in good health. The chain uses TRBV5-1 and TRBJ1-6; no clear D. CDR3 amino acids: CASSLAGVYSPLHF. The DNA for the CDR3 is TGCGCCAGCAGCTTGGCCGGCGTGTATTCACCCCTCCACTTT.